Listed below are T cell receptor beta chains from one sample, sequenced in a study of radiation and T cells in renal cell carcinoma. The table came from immunoSEQ multiplex PCR; TCRdb's copy has only in-frame clones and leaves some out. The repertoire has approximately 100,000 clones, 65% to 90% of them found once; the top ten carry about 7.9%. Sample: blood, taken from a patient whose treatment included radiotherapy and nephrectomy. Receptors originate from a man aged 50-59 years with renal cell carcinoma. The CDR3 runs from the conserved cysteine through the conserved F or W. The D gene is left open where the match is weak. Size values are once, few and many counts, or a class for expanded clones, and some rows have none.

d_gene	abundance	v_gene	j_gene	CDR3aa	CDR3nt
TRBD1	.	TRBV5-5	TRBJ2-7	CASSLERTGSYEQYF	TGTGCCAGCAGCTTGGAGCGGACAGGCTCCTACGAGCAGTACTTC
.	.	TRBV28	TRBJ1-1	CASSPPGPWNTEAFF	TGTGCCAGCAGTCCTCCGGGACCCTGGAACACTGAAGCTTTCTTT
.	.	TRBV6-5	TRBJ2-7	CASSKGIFYEQYF	TGTGCCAGCAGCAAAGGGATTTTCTACGAGCAGTACTTC
.	.	TRBV7-2	TRBJ1-1	CASSRQTNTEAFF	TGTGCCAGCTCCAGACAGACGAACACTGAAGCTTTCTTT
.	.	TRBV7-9	TRBJ1-2	CASSLRTVGDGYTF	TGTGCCAGCAGCTTAAGAACAGTAGGGGATGGCTACACCTTC
.	.	TRBV6-1	TRBJ2-7	CASSEATGTYEQYF	TGTGCCAGCAGTGAAGCAACCGGGACCTACGAGCAGTACTTC
.	.	TRBV9	TRBJ2-7	CASSVVSGYEQYF	TGTGCCAGCAGCGTAGTTTCAGGTTACGAGCAGTACTTC
TRBD2	.	TRBV9	TRBJ2-3	CASSALAGVGTDTQYF	TGTGCCAGCAGCGCCTTAGCGGGAGTAGGAACAGATACGCAGTATTTT
.	.	TRBV7-2	TRBJ2-7	CASSPPGGVHEQYF	TGTGCCAGCAGTCCCCCGGGGGGCGTTCACGAGCAGTACTTC
.	.	TRBV27	TRBJ2-3	CASSPPRSPDTQYF	TGTGCCAGCAGTCCCCCACGATCCCCAGATACGCAGTATTTT
.	.	TRBV30	TRBJ1-4	CAWSPGSGQEKLFF	TGTGCCTGGAGTCCAGGGTCCGGTCAAGAAAAACTGTTTTTT
TRBD2	.	TRBV15	TRBJ2-7	CATSRDGVAGDYEQYF	TGTGCCACCAGCAGAGATGGGGTAGCGGGAGACTACGAGCAGTACTTC
.	.	TRBV5-1	TRBJ1-6	CASSEGRDPRNSPLHF	TGCGCCAGCAGCGAGGGCCGGGATCCAAGGAATTCACCCCTCCACTTT
.	once	TRBV10-3	TRBJ1-6	CAISDQSSYNSPLHF	TGTGCCATCAGTGATCAAAGCTCCTATAATTCACCCCTCCACTTT
TRBD1	.	TRBV28	TRBJ1-5	CASSFQGQDYQPQHF	TGTGCCAGCAGTTTCCAGGGACAGGACTATCAGCCCCAGCATTTT
TRBD1	.	TRBV4-1	TRBJ1-1	CASSQTQGQGGAVHTEAFF	TGCGCCAGCAGCCAGACCCAGGGACAGGGTGGGGCCGTTCACACTGAAGCTTTCTTT
.	few	TRBV6-5	TRBJ1-2	CASSYSNLYGYTF	TGTGCCAGCAGTTACTCGAATCTCTATGGCTACACCTTC
TRBD1	.	TRBV10-3	TRBJ1-1	CATSVAGGLATEAFF	TGTGCCACCTCGGTGGCAGGGGGCTTGGCCACTGAAGCTTTCTTT
TRBD1	once	TRBV7-3	TRBJ2-2	CASSRQGNTGELFF	TGTGCCAGCAGTCGACAGGGGAACACCGGGGAGCTGTTTTTT